Below, one T cell receptor beta chain is given with its context. This clonotype was seen only a few times. Its antigen target is currently unknown. No clone much larger than this one lies a single base away; base qualities are absent. The TCR beta CDR3 regions were amplified from RNA transcripts. The first round of RT-PCR for the TCR CDR3 was performed with the HTBI primer set and the Qiagen OneStep RT-PCR kit. A second multiplex PCR round built the libraries, followed by size selection and purification. The libraries were sequenced on an Illumina HiSeq2000 using paired-end 100 bp reads. The source study handled its data this way. SOAPnuke was used to process the raw data, throwing out any read that contained adapters or uncalled bases, had a mean Phred below 15, or lacked an exact constant-primer or identifier match. COPE v1.2.5 was used to merge high-quality paired reads, and clonotypes were defined as unique nucleotide sequences. Clonotypes were aligned to IMGT TRBV, TRBD and TRBJ reference segments using MiTCR v1.1. The analysis was restricted to V-J combinations with a frequency above 0.0001, which together covered just over 99% of the repertoires. The TCS score was defined as F50 (clonal expansion) divided by E x V (chaos), with BLOSUM62-based TCRdist calculated between CDR3 peptides within each V-J. Welch's t-statistics and random forest reduced approximately 520 V-J features to 13, which were used in a naive Bayes classifier (R e1071). The public reads were quality trimmed at Q25 with fastp and then assembled into clones with MiXCR by TCRdb, keeping productive beta chains. Each CDR3 protein gets just one entry, which takes the most common genes and DNA from the rows behind it. These V and J calls rely on TCRdb rather than the paper's analysis. For this sample there are hundreds of thousands of distinct CDR3 sequences; over 15% appear just once. The top ten clones comprise more than 25% of the sample.

Ophthalmopathy patients had moderately to severely active disease, Clinical Activity Score of at least 3, NOSPECS grade of at least 4, and duration under 3 months. The study excluded patients with uncontrolled infections, other autoimmune diseases, pregnancy or lactation. Diagnoses were established on the basis of clinical symptoms, serum thyroxine and TRAb, thyroid ultrasound, and orbital computed tomography. PBMCs were isolated from about 10 ml of fresh peripheral blood by Ficoll-Paque density gradient centrifugation. Total RNA was extracted using Trizol reagent, and RNA quality was assessed on an Agilent 2100 Bioanalyzer. From V the trimming removes 4 bases and from J it removes 2 bases, while the gene matches leave 9 bases of the junction unaccounted for. In the germline V gene, CDR1 corresponds to MDHEN and CDR2 to SYDVKM. The CDR3 spans 16 residues, from the cysteine through the phenylalanine. Kept here is only the CDR3 DNA, which spans 48 bases and is read in frame from base 1.

The data originate from a study of T cells in Graves' hyperthyroidism and ophthalmopathy (dated by TCRdb to the late 2010s). The study in broad terms: Peripheral blood was collected at initial diagnosis, before any treatment. To identify distinguishing TCR V-J signatures, a discovery cohort of around 100 patients was used, comprising 40 to 45 with Graves' ophthalmopathy and approximately 58 with stable Graves' hyperthyroidism. In addition, the study compared T-cell repertoires in thyroid tissue and in blood from a handful of Graves' hyperthyroidism patients. The 75 to 100 discovery patients were divided at random into training and test sets in a 7:3 ratio. Once sampling was done, hyperthyroidism patients were given methimazole at a starting dose of 30 mg daily, whereas ophthalmopathy patients were given high-dose intravenous methylprednisolone. Prospective prediction of ophthalmopathy was tested in an independent validation cohort of 18 to 20 hyperthyroidism patients and 15 to 17 patients who later progressed to ophthalmopathy. According to the paper, TCR Vbeta CDR3 sequencing was carried out on approximately 140 peripheral blood samples, which came from 40 to 45 ophthalmopathy, around 74 hyperthyroidism and roughly 17 progressor patients. Results the study describes overall, beyond this receptor: No statistical method was used to set the sample size in advance, and investigators knew the group allocation. During validation, the model predicted progression to ophthalmopathy a median of about 6.3 months ahead of onset, with around 70% sensitivity and about 75% specificity. A 13 V-J signature model separated ophthalmopathy from stable hyperthyroidism, with about 90% sensitivity and about 81% specificity in cross-validation and 80%/75% in testing. Most expanded thyroid clonotypes (frequency above 0.001) were also detected in blood, suggesting blood repertoires may reflect thyroid immune responses.

The chain employs TRBV28 and TRBJ1-2; 8 bases in between match TRBD1. This TCR came from a young woman with Graves' ophthalmopathy. Sequencing input: blood. The DNA reads as follows: TGTGCCAGCAGTTCTCTCGGGACAGGTGGGAACTATGGCTACACCTTC. The encoded protein is CASSSLGTGGNYGYTF.